The 2 T cell receptor beta chains reported below all come from one sample, sequenced in a study of blood T cell repertoires in COVID-19. The repertoire was sequenced with immunoSEQ multiplex PCR; TCRdb's copy has only in-frame clones and lacks some. The sample has about 400,000 clones; around 87% are singletons. Sequencing used peripheral blood. Every receptor here comes from a human donor in a cohort sampled during active COVID-19.

The chain links TRBV27 to TRBJ1-1, with D perhaps matching TRBD1 (5 bases). Trimming removed 5 bases from V and 7 bases from J, with 14 bases in between. Per germline, CDR1 MNHEY and CDR2 SMNVEV (reference sequence). This CDR3 comprises 13 residues. The DNA for the CDR3 is TGTGCCAGCAGTCCAAGGGGCCAGGGTGAAGCTTTCTTT. Residues: CASSPRGQGEAFF.

The rearrangement joins TRBV6-5 to TRBJ2-7, with D perhaps matching TRBD2 (6 bases). The length of the CDR3 is 12 residues. In germline, CDR1 is MNHEY, CDR2 SVGAGI. Trimming removed 7 bases at V and 9 bases at J, with 16 bases between. The CDR3 spells CASTGSRVGQYF. CDR3 DNA sequence: TGTGCCAGCACCGGGAGTAGGGTGGGGCAGTACTTC.